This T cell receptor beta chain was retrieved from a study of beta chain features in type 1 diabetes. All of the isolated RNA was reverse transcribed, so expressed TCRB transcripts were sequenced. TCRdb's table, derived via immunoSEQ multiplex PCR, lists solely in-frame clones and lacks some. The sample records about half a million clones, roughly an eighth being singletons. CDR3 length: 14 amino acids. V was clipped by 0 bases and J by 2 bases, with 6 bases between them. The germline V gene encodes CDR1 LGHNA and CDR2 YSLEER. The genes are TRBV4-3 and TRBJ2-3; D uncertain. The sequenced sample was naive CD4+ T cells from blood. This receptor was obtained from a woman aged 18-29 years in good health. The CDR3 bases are TGCGCCAGCAGCCAAGATAGGGCCACAGATACGCAGTATTTT. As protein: CASSQDRATDTQYF.